Listed below are T cell receptor beta chains from one sample, sequenced in a study of blood T cell repertoires in COVID-19. The assay was immunoSEQ multiplex PCR, and TCRdb's table has in-frame clones only and misses some. In the table there are roughly 170,000 clones, about four fifths of which are singletons. The specimen was peripheral blood. The source is a man in his forties who had recovered from COVID-19. Each CDR3 is given with its conserved first and last residue. The order of the fields is V gene, J gene, CDR3 protein.

TRBV24-1	TRBJ2-1	CATSDRRTSGRSGQFF
TRBV2	TRBJ1-3	CASSEWQDSGNTIYF
TRBV6-5	TRBJ2-2	CASGDRANTGELFF
TRBV3-1/TRBV3-2	TRBJ1-6	CASRRPGQGNNSPLHF
TRBV19	TRBJ2-5	CASSDRQGKGETQYF
TRBV10-3	TRBJ2-5	CAISGEGTHTSETQYF
TRBV25-1	TRBJ1-2	CASSESVYGYTF
TRBV11-2	TRBJ2-5	CASTPWRQETQYF
TRBV9	TRBJ1-5	CASSARAVGAQHF
TRBV15	TRBJ1-2	CATSRGLDRGVGGYTF
TRBV11-1	TRBJ1-1	CATQQGLRGEAFF
TRBV4-2	TRBJ2-7	CASSQEDQGAYYEQYF
TRBV10-3	TRBJ1-5	CAISESSSQPQHF
TRBV5-6	TRBJ2-7	CASSSSGGGFDEQYF
TRBV13	TRBJ2-3	CASSTRLAGGDTQYF
TRBV4-1	TRBJ1-3	CASSQVTGVAGNTIYF
TRBV6-5	TRBJ2-2	CASSYGLALAGELFF
TRBV7-9	TRBJ2-2	CASSHRQHTGELFF
TRBV6-5	TRBJ2-5	CASSYFGQGKTQYF
TRBV6-6	TRBJ1-4	CASSGTLTGRREKLFF
TRBV20-1	TRBJ2-1	CSATTSGPGFF
TRBV14	TRBJ2-3	CASSQGTSFSTDTQYF
TRBV28	TRBJ2-2	CASSLQGTDTGELFF
TRBV7-2	TRBJ2-1	CASSGLQGRSYNEQFF
TRBV19	TRBJ2-3	CASTARAASTDTQYF
TRBV6-2/TRBV6-3	TRBJ2-3	CASSMTTTDTQYF
TRBV6-2/TRBV6-3	TRBJ1-1	CASSYSRQGSGEAFF
TRBV6-5	TRBJ1-4	CASSPQGGAIEKLFF
TRBV19	TRBJ2-7	CASSSGTGGFYEQYF
TRBV7-9	TRBJ2-3	CASSLAADTQYF
TRBV4-1	TRBJ1-2	CASSQDQTGISGYTF
TRBV27	TRBJ1-1	CASSLSQGVNTEAFF
TRBV19	TRBJ1-5	CASSIVYYSNQPQHF
TRBV5-7	TRBJ2-1	CASREREAYNEQFF
TRBV9	TRBJ2-3	CASSAYHGTGLYTDTQYF
TRBV2	TRBJ2-1	CASNVGGRNEQFF
TRBV10-3	TRBJ1-1	CAIAGGNTEAFF
TRBV11-2	TRBJ2-3	CASSLVTDTQYF
TRBV18	TRBJ2-7	CASSPGTGPTYEQYF
TRBV14	TRBJ2-2	CASSQDFGETGELFF
TRBV5-5	TRBJ1-1	CASSLLENTEAFF
TRBV6-6	TRBJ2-1	CASSPLPGRGRYNEQFF
TRBV19	TRBJ2-2	CASSIPTNTGELFF
TRBV25-1	TRBJ1-3	CASSEYIGGSGNTIYF
TRBV9	TRBJ2-2	CASSVVKTSGNTGELFF